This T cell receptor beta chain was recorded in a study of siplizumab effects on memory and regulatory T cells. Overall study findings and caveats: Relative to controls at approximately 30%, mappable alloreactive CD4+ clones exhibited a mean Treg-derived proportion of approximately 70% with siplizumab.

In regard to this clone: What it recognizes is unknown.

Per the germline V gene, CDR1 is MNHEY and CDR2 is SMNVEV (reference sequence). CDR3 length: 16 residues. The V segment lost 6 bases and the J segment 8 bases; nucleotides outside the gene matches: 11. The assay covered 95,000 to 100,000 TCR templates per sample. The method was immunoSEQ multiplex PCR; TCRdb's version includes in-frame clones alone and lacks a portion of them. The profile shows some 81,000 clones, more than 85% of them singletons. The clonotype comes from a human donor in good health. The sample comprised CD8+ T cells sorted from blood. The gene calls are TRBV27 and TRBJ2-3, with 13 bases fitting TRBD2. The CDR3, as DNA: TGTGCCAGCAGCCTTATGGGGACTAGCGGGACGGGTACGCAGTATTTT. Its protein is CASSLMGTSGTGTQYF.